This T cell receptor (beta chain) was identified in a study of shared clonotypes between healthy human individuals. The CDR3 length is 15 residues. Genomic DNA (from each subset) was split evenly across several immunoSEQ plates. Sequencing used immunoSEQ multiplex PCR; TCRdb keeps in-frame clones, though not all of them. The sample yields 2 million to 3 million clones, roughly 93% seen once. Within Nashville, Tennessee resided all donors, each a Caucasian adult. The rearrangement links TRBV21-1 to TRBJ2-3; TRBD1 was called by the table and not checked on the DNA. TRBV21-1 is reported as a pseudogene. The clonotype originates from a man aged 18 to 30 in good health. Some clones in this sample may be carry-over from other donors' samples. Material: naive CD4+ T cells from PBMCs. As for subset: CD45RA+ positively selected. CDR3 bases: TGTGCCAGCAGCAAACTAGGCAGGGTAACAGATACGCAGTATTTT. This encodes CASSKLGRVTDTQYF.